This TCR beta chain was profiled in a study of blood T cell repertoires in COVID-19. Cohort allocation depended upon clinical history that participants reported. In the authors' methods: The assay estimated nucleated cells by amplifying reference gene primers. The protocol was immunoSEQ multiplex PCR, while the TCRdb copy is restricted to in-frame clones and leaves out a portion. The DNA gave D and trimming, while V, J and clone size come from that table. This sample has roughly 160,000 clones; 75% to 90% occur once, and the top ten carry 3% to 4%. The germline CDR1 and CDR2 sequences are MNHEY and SVGAGI. The CDR3 runs to 13 residues. V lost 6 bases, J lost 5 bases, and 11 bases lay in between.

The sequenced sample was PBMCs or T cells enriched from blood (not recorded which). The V call is TRBV6-5, the J call TRBJ2-1, with a possible D match to TRBD1 (7 bases). The TCR originated in a woman aged 55-70 years who had recovered from COVID-19. The CDR3 loop is CASRARGDNEQFF. The CDR3 DNA is TGTGCCAGCAGGGCCAGGGGGGACAATGAGCAGTTCTTC.